This T cell receptor (beta chain) was sequenced for a study of tumor-infiltrating lymphocytes in localized non-small cell lung cancer. Findings and limits, study-wide: Recurrence-free survival showed no association with tumor T-cell fraction.

Germline CDR1 is GTSNPN and CDR2 is SVGIG (reference sequence). Germline trimming cut 3 bases from V and 11 bases from J; bases unmatched to any gene: 11. This CDR3 contains 13 residues. For this clone: What it binds is not known.

Clones were read by immunoSEQ multiplex PCR, and TCRdb kept only the in-frame ones, dropping some. This sample has thousands of clones, with 70% to 75% found just once. Material: lung tumor tissue. This chain joins TRBV30 and TRBJ2-5; 8 nucleotides agree with TRBD2. The clonotype comes from a human donor with non-small cell lung cancer. The CDR3 protein is CAWSERAGREQYF. CDR3 coding DNA: TGTGCCTGGAGCGAAAGGGCCGGGAGGGAGCAGTACTTC.